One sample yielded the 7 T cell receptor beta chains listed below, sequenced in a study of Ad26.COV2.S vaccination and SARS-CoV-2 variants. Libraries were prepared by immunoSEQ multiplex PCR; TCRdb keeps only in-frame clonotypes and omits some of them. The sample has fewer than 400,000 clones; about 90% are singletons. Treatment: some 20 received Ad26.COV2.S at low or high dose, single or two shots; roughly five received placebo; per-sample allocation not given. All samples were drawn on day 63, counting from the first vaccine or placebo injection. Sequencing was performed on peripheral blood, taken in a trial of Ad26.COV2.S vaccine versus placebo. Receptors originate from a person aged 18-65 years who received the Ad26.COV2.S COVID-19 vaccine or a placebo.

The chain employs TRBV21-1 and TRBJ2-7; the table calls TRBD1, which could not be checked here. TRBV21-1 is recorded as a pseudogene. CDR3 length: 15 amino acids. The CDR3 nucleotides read TGTGCCAGCAGCAAAGCCGGGACAGGGGACTACGAGCAGTACGTC. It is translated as CASSKAGTGDYEQYV.

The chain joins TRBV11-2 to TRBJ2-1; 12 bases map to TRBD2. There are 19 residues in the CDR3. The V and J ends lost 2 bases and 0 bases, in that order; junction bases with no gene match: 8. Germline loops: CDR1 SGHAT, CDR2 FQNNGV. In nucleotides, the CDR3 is TGTGCCAGCAGCTTAATGGGACTAGCGGGTACGAGCTCCTACAATGAGCAGTTCTTC. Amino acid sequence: CASSLMGLAGTSSYNEQFF.

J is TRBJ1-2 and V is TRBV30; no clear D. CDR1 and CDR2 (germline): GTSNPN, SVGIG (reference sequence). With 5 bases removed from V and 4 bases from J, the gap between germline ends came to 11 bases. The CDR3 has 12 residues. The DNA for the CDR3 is TGTGCCTGGGCCCGGAGGGCCTATGGCTACACCTTC. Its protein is CAWARRAYGYTF.

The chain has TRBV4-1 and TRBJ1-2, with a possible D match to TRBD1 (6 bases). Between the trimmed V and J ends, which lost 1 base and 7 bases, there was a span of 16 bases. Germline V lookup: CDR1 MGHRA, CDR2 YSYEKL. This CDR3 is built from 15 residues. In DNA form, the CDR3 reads TGCGCCAGCAGCCAAGGGCCAGGGGTGGCGTCTGGCTACACCTTC. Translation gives CASSQGPGVASGYTF.

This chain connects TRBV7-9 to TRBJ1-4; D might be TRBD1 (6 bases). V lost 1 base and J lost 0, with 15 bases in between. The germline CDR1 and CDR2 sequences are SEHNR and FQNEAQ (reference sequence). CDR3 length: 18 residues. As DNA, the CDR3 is TGTGCCAGCAGCTTAGAGAACAGGGTCCATGCAACTAATGAAAAACTGTTTTTT. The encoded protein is CASSLENRVHATNEKLFF.

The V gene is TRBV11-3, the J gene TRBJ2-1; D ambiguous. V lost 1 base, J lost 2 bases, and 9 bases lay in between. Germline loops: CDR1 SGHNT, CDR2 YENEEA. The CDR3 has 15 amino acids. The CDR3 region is CASSLVGGTYNEQFF. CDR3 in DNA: TGTGCCAGCAGCTTAGTAGGTGGGACCTACAATGAGCAGTTCTTC. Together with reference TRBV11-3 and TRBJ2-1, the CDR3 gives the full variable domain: EAGVVQSPRYKIIEKKQPVAFWCNPISGHNTLYWYLQNLGQGPELLIRYENEEAVDDSQLPKDRFSAERLKGVDSTLKIQPAELGDSAVYLCASSLVGGTYNEQFFGPGTRLTVL.

The CDR3 here is CASSQIPGALHF. CDR3 bases: TGTGCCAGTTCACAAATCCCGGGGGCCCTCCACTTT. V gene TRBV19 combines with J gene TRBJ1-6; D perhaps matches TRBD1 (5 bases). This CDR3 has 12 amino acids. The V gene's germline CDR1 is LNHDA and CDR2 SQIVND (reference sequence). V lost 8 bases and J lost 14, with 16 bases in between.